The 14 T cell receptor beta chains in this list originate from one sample, sequenced in a study of Ad26.COV2.S vaccination and SARS-CoV-2 variants. The sample's treatment: roughly 19 received Ad26.COV2.S at low or high dose, single or two shots; about 5 received placebo; per-sample allocation not given. The samples date from day 63 after the first vaccine or placebo injection. Repertoires were generated with immunoSEQ multiplex PCR, while TCRdb's copy carries only in-frame clones and drops some. This table has 300,000 to 350,000 clones, around 89% appearing once. This specimen was peripheral blood, taken in a trial of Ad26.COV2.S vaccine versus placebo. Receptors were obtained from a person between 18 and 65 years old who received the Ad26.COV2.S COVID-19 vaccine or a placebo.

The chain uses TRBV6-5 and TRBJ2-7; D not resolved. Germline CDR1 reads MNHEY; CDR2 reads SVGAGI. V was shortened by 4 bases and J by 7 bases, with 14 bases between the two germline ends. This CDR3 is 13 amino acids long. The CDR3, as DNA: TGTGCCAGCAGTTCTGTAAGGGAACGAGAGCAGTACTTC. Its protein product is CASSSVREREQYF.

The chain couples TRBV19 to TRBJ2-3; TRBD2 agrees at 7 bases. Germline loops: CDR1 LNHDA, CDR2 SQIVND (reference sequence). CDR3 length equals 15 residues. J was trimmed by 1 base and V by 4 bases; bases with no gene match: 5. The DNA of the CDR3 is TGTGCCAGTAGTACGGCTAGCGGACGCACAGATACGCAGTATTTT. This codes for CASSTASGRTDTQYF.

This clone has just one count. The chain recombines TRBV4-3 with TRBJ2-7; TRBD1 agrees at 7 bases. The germline V gene has CDR1 LGHNA and CDR2 YSLEER. V shed 6 bases and J 1 base; nucleotides not matched to a gene: 6. The CDR3 contains 14 residues. This CDR3 is CASSQRGPSYEQYF. The CDR3 DNA sequence: TGCGCCAGCAGTCAGAGGGGGCCGTCCTACGAGCAGTACTTC.

V is TRBV6-5 and J is TRBJ1-2; 9 nucleotides agree with TRBD1. This CDR3 spans 15 amino acids. Losses at the gene ends were 4 bases for V and 8 bases for J; bases not matched to a gene: 11. Germline CDR1 is MNHEY and CDR2 is SVGAGI. Here the CDR3 DNA reads TGTGCCAGCAGTTTCGACCGGACAGGGGAGGTCGGCTACACCTTC. It translates to CASSFDRTGEVGYTF.

The count of this clone is one. The chain combines TRBV6-5 with TRBJ2-1; D ambiguous. The CDR3 totals 14 residues. Between the trimmed V and J ends, which lost 5 bases and 8 bases, there was a span of 16 bases. Germline lookup yields CDR1 MNHEY and CDR2 SVGAGI. CDR3 protein: CASSLGRPDDEQFF. DNA for the CDR3: TGTGCCAGCAGTCTCGGACGGCCTGACGATGAGCAGTTCTTC.

V gene TRBV30 combines with J gene TRBJ2-7; D may be TRBD2 (5 bases). V shed 2 bases and J shed 1 base, with 12 bases lying between them. Germline CDR1 and CDR2: GTSNPN and SVGIG (reference sequence). The CDR3 runs to 14 residues. CDR3 nucleotide sequence: TGTGCCTGGAGTTACCTGACGGGATCCTACGAGCAGTACTTC. Its translation: CAWSYLTGSYEQYF. Variable domain in full (rest from reference TRBV30 and TRBJ2-7): SQTIHQWPATLVQPVGSPLSLECTVEGTSNPNLYWYRQAAGRGLQLLFYSVGIGQISSEVPQNLSASRPQDRQFILSSKKLLLSDSGFYLCAWSYLTGSYEQYFGPGTRLTVT.

This chain joins TRBV5-6 and TRBJ1-4; D gene uncertain. Deletions cut 4 bases from V and 8 bases from J, with 12 bases between. The germline V gene has CDR1 SGHDT and CDR2 YYEEEE. The CDR3 spans 13 residues. The CDR3 DNA follows: TGTGCCAGCAGCCTCCTAGGTGGGGAAAAACTGTTTTTT. Its translation is CASSLLGGEKLFF.

The chain carries TRBV7-8 and TRBJ1-6, with D perhaps matching TRBD1 (6 bases). The CDR3 has 16 amino acids. V gave up 5 bases and J gave up 0 bases, with 11 bases separating them. Germline lookup yields CDR1 SGHVS and CDR2 FQNEAQ. In nucleotides, the CDR3 is TGTGCCAGCAGCGTGAGGGGGGACTCCTATAATTCACCCCTCCACTTT. This gives the protein CASSVRGDSYNSPLHF.

This chain connects TRBV4-3 to TRBJ2-3, with D perhaps matching TRBD2 (6 bases). The germline V gene encodes CDR1 LGHNA and CDR2 YSLEER. There are 17 residues in the CDR3. Between the trimmed V and J ends, which lost 0 bases and 2 bases, there was a span of 15 bases. CDR3: CASSQDSLARYTDTQYF. Here the CDR3 DNA reads TGCGCCAGCAGCCAAGATTCTCTAGCGCGTTACACAGATACGCAGTATTTT.

V gene TRBV7-3 combines with J gene TRBJ1-4; D gene ambiguous. Between the trimmed V and J ends, which lost 1 base and 0 bases, there was a span of 6 bases. The CDR3 covers 15 residues. Germline V lookup: CDR1 SGHTA, CDR2 FQGTGA. This CDR3 is CASSLMAATNEKLFF. The CDR3 nucleotides read TGTGCCAGCAGCTTAATGGCAGCAACTAATGAAAAACTGTTTTTT.

The CDR3 region is CASSPGLAGGRGLTDTQYF. The CDR3 DNA is TGTGCCAGCAGTCCGGGACTAGCGGGAGGGCGAGGTCTAACAGATACGCAGTATTTT. The chain links TRBV5-6 to TRBJ2-3; 16 bases line up with TRBD2. Per germline, CDR1 SGHDT and CDR2 YYEEEE. J was trimmed by 3 bases and V by 5 bases; bases with no gene match: 12. CDR3 length: 19 amino acids.

This clone appeared a single time. This chain links TRBV9 with TRBJ2-2; D remains unclear. Germline assignment: CDR1 SGDLS and CDR2 YYNGEE. This CDR3 contains 15 residues. Trimming left V 0 bases short and J 7 bases short, with 13 bases between. CDR3 DNA sequence: TGTGCCAGCAGCGTAGATCCGGGCAAGAGCGGGGAGCTGTTTTTT. This sequence encodes CASSVDPGKSGELFF. Full variable domain (missing parts from reference TRBV9 and TRBJ2-2): DSGVTQTPKHLITATGQRVTLRCSPRSGDLSVYWYQQSLDQGLQFLIQYYNGEERAKGNILERFSAQQFPDLHSELNLSSLELGDSALYFCASSVDPGKSGELFFGEGSRLTVL.

The chain has TRBV19 and TRBJ2-5; unclear D gene. CDR1 and CDR2 from the germline V gene are LNHDA and SQIVND (reference sequence). The germline V and J ends were trimmed by 10 bases and 5 bases, with 20 bases remaining between them. The CDR3 is 14 residues long. The CDR3 loop is CANIREDQRETQYF. CDR3 sequence (DNA): TGTGCCAATATTAGAGAGGACCAACGGGAGACCCAGTACTTC.

The genes are TRBV6-6 and TRBJ1-6, with D unresolved. The ends were cut back, 7 bases at V and 8 bases at J, with 15 bases in the middle. Germline values: CDR1 MNHNY, CDR2 SVGAGI (reference sequence). CDR3 size: 14 residues. CDR3 protein: CASIPEAAYSPLHF. Here the CDR3 DNA reads TGTGCCAGCATCCCGGAGGCCGCTTATTCACCCCTCCACTTT.